This T cell receptor beta chain emerged from a study of blood T cells in healthy people across ages. This clonotype occurred many times. CDR1 and CDR2 (germline): MNHNS, SASEGT. The CDR3 totals 18 residues. The trim removed 3 bases at V and 3 bases at J, leaving 10 bases unmatched. A second 7 to 11 cycle PCR used barcoded and J-beta primers. Each TCR beta cDNA got a 12-nucleotide random molecular identifier. Each CDR3 protein gets one entry after TCRdb re-called the 5' RACE reads with MiXCR. The sample includes roughly 800,000 distinct CDR3 sequences, roughly 26% seen only once; the top ten take 3%. The sample was also reused in another study, on T cells of mothers and their children.

Sample: blood. The sequence was collected from a boy under 18 in good health. The chain has TRBV6-1 and TRBJ2-2; 10 positions agree with TRBD2. CDR3 protein: CASSERGTSEAHTGELFF. CDR3 bases: TGTGCCAGCAGTGAGCGCGGGACTAGCGAAGCCCACACCGGGGAGCTGTTTTTT.